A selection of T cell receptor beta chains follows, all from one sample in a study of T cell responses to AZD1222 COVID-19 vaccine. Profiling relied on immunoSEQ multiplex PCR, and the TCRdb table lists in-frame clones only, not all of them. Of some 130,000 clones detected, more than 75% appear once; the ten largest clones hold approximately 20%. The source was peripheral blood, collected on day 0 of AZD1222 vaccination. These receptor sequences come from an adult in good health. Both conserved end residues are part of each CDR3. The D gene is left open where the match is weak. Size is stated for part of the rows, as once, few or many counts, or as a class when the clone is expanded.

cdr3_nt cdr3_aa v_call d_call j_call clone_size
TGTGCCAGCAGCCAAGGGGCAATCGGACTCTATGGCTACACCTTC CASSQGAIGLYGYTF TRBV3-1/TRBV3-2 - TRBJ1-2 -
TGCGCCAGCGGTGACGAAAAACTGTTTTTT CASGDEKLFF TRBV10-1 - TRBJ1-4 -
TGTGCCAGCAGTTATATCAGGGACAGGGCTCGCTCACCCCTCCACTTT CASSYIRDRARSPLHF TRBV6-5 TRBD1 TRBJ1-6 -
TGTGCCAGCTCACTCACCGACAGCGACTACGAGCAGTACTTC CASSLTDSDYEQYF TRBV18 - TRBJ2-7 -
TGTGCCAGCAGCCTAACCGCAGATTTCTATGGCTACACCTTC CASSLTADFYGYTF TRBV28 - TRBJ1-2 -
TGTGCCAGCAGCCCCTGGACAGGGGGCATCACTGAAGCTTTCTTT CASSPWTGGITEAFF TRBV7-9 TRBD1 TRBJ1-1 -
TGTGCCAGCAGCGTAGGATTGGCCGAGCCTTTGGGGGGCTACACCTTC CASSVGLAEPLGGYTF TRBV9 - TRBJ1-2 -
TGTGCCTGGGGTAGAGACATGAACACTGAAGCTTTCTTT CAWGRDMNTEAFF TRBV30 - TRBJ1-1 -
TGCGCCAGCAGCTTGGCCTGGAAAGATACGCAGTATTTT CASSLAWKDTQYF TRBV5-1 - TRBJ2-3 -
TGTGCCACTTACAGGGCTGGGGCCAACGTCCTGACTTTC CATYRAGANVLTF TRBV28 - TRBJ2-6 -
TGTGCCATCAGTGAGTCGTGGACTAACACTGAAGCTTTCTTT CAISESWTNTEAFF TRBV10-3 - TRBJ1-1 -
TGTGCCAGCAGCATAATAGACAGGCAAAATTCACCCCTCCACTTT CASSIIDRQNSPLHF TRBV28 - TRBJ1-6 once
TGCAGCGTTCGGCAGGGCTCCGAAAAACTGTTTTTT CSVRQGSEKLFF TRBV29-1 - TRBJ1-4 -
TGTGCCAGCAGTTACTCGCCGGGGTGGGAGCAGTACTTC CASSYSPGWEQYF TRBV6-5 - TRBJ2-7 -
TGCGCCAGCAGTGCCCGGGGCGGGGCCGGAACCGGGGAGCTGTTTTTT CASSARGGAGTGELFF TRBV10-2 - TRBJ2-2 -
TGTGCCAGCTCACCAGAGGGGGTCCCATCTAATGAAAAACTGTTTTTT CASSPEGVPSNEKLFF TRBV18 - TRBJ1-4 -
TGTGCCAGCAGTCCGAGGGGGCGGGGATCCTACGAGCAGTACTTC CASSPRGRGSYEQYF TRBV6-2/TRBV6-3 - TRBJ2-7 -
TGTGCCAGTAGTATAGACGCCAGAGGATATGGCTACACCTTC CASSIDARGYGYTF TRBV19 - TRBJ1-2 -
TGCGCCAGCAGCTTGACGGGGAACACTGAAGCTTTCTTT CASSLTGNTEAFF TRBV5-1 - TRBJ1-1 -
TGTGCCAGCAGCTTGGGGGGGGCCCCAGGCTTCTATGGCTACACCTTC CASSLGGAPGFYGYTF TRBV5-8 - TRBJ1-2 -
TGTGCCAGCAGTTTCCCCCGGGATAGCAATCAGCCCCAGCATTTT CASSFPRDSNQPQHF TRBV6-1 - TRBJ1-5 once
TGTGCCAGCAGTAGGGACAGCGACCCCCTCTCTGGAAACACCATATATTTT CASSRDSDPLSGNTIYF TRBV28 TRBD1 TRBJ1-3 -
TGCGCCAGCAGCTTGGAGGCCACAGATACGCAGTATTTT CASSLEATDTQYF TRBV5-1 - TRBJ2-3 -
TGCGCCAGCAGTTCCCAGTGGGCGGGGGGAGGCACAGATACGCAGTATTTT CASSSQWAGGGTDTQYF TRBV4-3 TRBD2 TRBJ2-3 -
TGTGCCAGCAGCTGGCCAAACAGGGGAAGCTCTGGAAACACCATATATTTT CASSWPNRGSSGNTIYF TRBV7-6 TRBD1 TRBJ1-3 -
TGCGCCAGCAGCTTGGACGGCGCGAACACCGGGGAGCTGTTTTTT CASSLDGANTGELFF TRBV5-1 - TRBJ2-2 -
TGTGCCAGCAGCACGAGGACAGGGAACCAGCCCCAGCATTTT CASSTRTGNQPQHF TRBV7-2 TRBD1 TRBJ1-5 -
TGTGCCAGCAGACGGACAGTCCCCACTGAAGCTTTCTTT CASRRTVPTEAFF TRBV6-5 - TRBJ1-1 -
TGTGCCAGCAGTTACTCGACGGGAGTAGGTCAGCCCCAGCATTTT CASSYSTGVGQPQHF TRBV6-5 - TRBJ1-5 -
TGTGCCAGCAGCTTGAGCAGGGACAGGGGGCATGGCTACACCTTC CASSLSRDRGHGYTF TRBV5-4 TRBD1 TRBJ1-2 -
TGTGCCAGCAGTTTATTGACCCAGGGCCGGAATGAAAAACTGTTTTTT CASSLLTQGRNEKLFF TRBV28 - TRBJ1-4 once
TGTGCCAGCAGCTCGTCTGGGGACAGGGCGCGCGAGCAGTACTTC CASSSSGDRAREQYF TRBV7-2 TRBD1 TRBJ2-7 -
TGTGCCAGCAGCCGGCGAAACACTGAAGCTTTCTTT CASSRRNTEAFF TRBV12-3/TRBV12-4 - TRBJ1-1 -
TGTGCCAGCAGTTTGGCGACAGGGGGGAAAAAAGATGGCTACACCTTC CASSLATGGKKDGYTF TRBV28 TRBD1 TRBJ1-2 -
TGTGCCAGCAGTGAGGAAGGGACGGAGGGCCAGCCCCAGCATTTT CASSEEGTEGQPQHF TRBV2 - TRBJ1-5 -
TGCGCCAGCAGCTTACAATTCCAGGGTCCGGACACCGGGGAGCTGTTTTTT CASSLQFQGPDTGELFF TRBV5-1 - TRBJ2-2 -
TGCAGCGTTGAAAGTTCAACTAGCGGGTTTCGAGAGACCCAGTACTTC CSVESSTSGFRETQYF TRBV29-1 TRBD2 TRBJ2-5 -
TGTGCCAGTAGTTCGGAGGGGATTAGGCAGCCCCAGCATTTT CASSSEGIRQPQHF TRBV19 - TRBJ1-5 -
TGTGCCAGCAGCTCCGGTTCGCGGACAGATCAAGAGACCCAGTACTTC CASSSGSRTDQETQYF TRBV5-5 - TRBJ2-5 -
TGTGCCAGCAGTGAAAGGTTGAACACTGAAGCTTTCTTT CASSERLNTEAFF TRBV2 - TRBJ1-1 -